One sample yielded the 13 T cell receptor beta chains listed below, sequenced in a study of breast tumors, draining lymph nodes, adjacent tissues. TCRdb ran MiXCR on the multiplex PCR reads and lists one entry per CDR3 protein. The sample contains about 60,000 distinct CDR3 sequences, approximately 54% of which appear only once. The source material was breast tumor tissue. Source of these receptors: a female donor with breast cancer. Some clones in this sample may be carry-over from other donors' samples.

This clonotype occurred many times. The rearrangement joins TRBV27 to TRBJ2-7; 11 bases match TRBD1. Germline V gene data show CDR1 as MNHEY and CDR2 as SMNVEV (reference sequence). The CDR3 spans 15 residues. Trimming cost V 5 bases and J 7 bases; bases outside gene matches: 10. The CDR3 loop is CASSHNWTGGYEQYF. In nucleotides, the CDR3 is TGTGCCAGCAGTCACAACTGGACAGGGGGCTATGAGCAGTACTTC.

The chain links TRBV2 to TRBJ2-5, with 11 bases identical to TRBD2. The V and J ends lost 0 bases and 5 bases, in that order; junction bases with no gene match: 2. The CDR3 totals 15 residues. Germline lookup yields CDR1 SNHLY and CDR2 FYNNEI. The CDR3 nucleotides are TGTGCCAGCAGTGAAGCGCGACTAGCGGGGGAGACCCAGTACTTC. It codes for CASSEARLAGETQYF.

V usage is TRBV20-1 and J usage is TRBJ1-1, with D possibly being TRBD1 (6 bases). The CDR3 covers 13 residues. Trimming shortened V by 5 bases and J by 2 bases, and 12 bases separated the two germline ends. Germline V gene data show CDR1 as DFQATT and CDR2 as SNEGSKA (reference sequence). The CDR3 nucleotides are TGCAGTGCTGTCGGACAGATTAACACTGAAGCTTTCTTT. Amino acids: CSAVGQINTEAFF.

The gene calls are TRBV15 and TRBJ2-2, with D hard to call. This CDR3 contains 14 residues. Trimming shortened V by 6 bases and J by 4 bases, and 12 bases separated the two germline ends. Germline values: CDR1 LNHNV, CDR2 YYDKDF (reference sequence). Here the CDR3 reads CATRIRIATGELFF. CDR3 DNA sequence: TGTGCCACCAGAATCCGAATAGCCACCGGGGAGCTGTTTTTT.

The V and J genes are TRBV29-1 and TRBJ1-2; a weak D match, TRBD1 (6 bases). The CDR3 is 13 amino acids. Germline-derived CDR1 and CDR2 are SQVTM and ANQGSEA. The V and J ends lost 8 bases and 3 bases respectively, with 16 bases between them. The CDR3: CSHAVGGDYGYTF. The CDR3 DNA sequence: TGCAGCCATGCGGTAGGGGGGGACTATGGCTACACCTTC.

The V and J genes are TRBV19 and TRBJ2-1; 13 bases match TRBD2. CDR3 length: 18 amino acids. Trimming cost V 5 bases and J 1 base; bases outside gene matches: 8. CDR1 LNHDA and CDR2 SQIVND come from the germline V gene (reference sequence). The CDR3 sequence is CASSSRTSGSRSYNEQFF. Here the CDR3 DNA reads TGTGCCAGTAGTTCCCGGACTAGCGGGAGTAGATCCTACAATGAGCAGTTCTTC.

Turning to this clonotype: A junction end diverges from the germline sequence, so it may reflect a read error. The V and J genes are TRBV29-1 and TRBJ2-5; 10 nucleotides agree with TRBD1. In germline, CDR1 is SQVTM, CDR2 ANQGSEA. There are 12 residues in the CDR3. CDR3 protein: CSIDRGLKTQYF. The CDR3 DNA is TGCAGCATTGACAGGGGGCTCAAGACCCAGTACTTC. The full variable domain, its missing parts supplied by reference TRBV29-1 and TRBJ2-5, is SAVISQKPSRDICQRGTSLTIQCQVDSQVTMMFWYRQQPGQSLTLIATANQGSEATYESGFVIDKFPISRPNLTFSTLTVSNMSPEDSSIYLCSIDRGLKTQYFGPGTRLLVL.

The chain joins TRBV12-3 or TRBV12-4 to TRBJ1-3, with D perhaps matching TRBD1 (5 bases). V lost 7 bases to trimming and J lost 4 bases, with 8 bases between them. The CDR3 runs to 12 residues. CDR3 in amino acids: CASTAGGNTIYF. As DNA, the CDR3 is TGTGCCAGCACCGCAGGGGGAAACACCATATATTTT.

The chain couples TRBV9 to TRBJ2-3; D is uncertain. The V end was cut by 2 bases, the J end by 2 bases, with 9 bases between. Germline V gene sequence: CDR1 SGDLS, CDR2 YYNGEE. The CDR3 sequence is 14 residues long. The CDR3 DNA sequence: TGTGCCAGCAGCGTTATGGGGAACACAGATACGCAGTATTTT. Its protein is CASSVMGNTDTQYF. The entire variable domain, with the rest obtained from reference TRBV9 and TRBJ2-3, is as follows: DSGVTQTPKHLITATGQRVTLRCSPRSGDLSVYWYQQSLDQGLQFLIQYYNGEERAKGNILERFSAQQFPDLHSELNLSSLELGDSALYFCASSVMGNTDTQYFGPGTRLTVL.

As for this clonotype: The CDR3 end shows no conserved phenylalanine or tryptophan, and so a read error is likely. This chain joins TRBV7-2 and TRBJ2-5; the match to TRBD1 covers 9 bases. The germline V gene encodes CDR1 SGHTA and CDR2 FQGNSA. This CDR3 has 14 amino acids. The CDR3 DNA is TGTGCCGGCAGCTACGGGACAGGGCAAGAGGCCCAGTACCTC. Its protein is CAGSYGTGQEAQYL.

This chain uses TRBV7-2 with TRBJ1-2, with 7 bases that match TRBD1. Losses at the gene ends were 1 base for V and 2 bases for J; bases not matched to a gene: 4. The CDR3 is made up of 15 amino acids. The germline V gene encodes CDR1 SGHTA and CDR2 FQGNSA. CDR3 residues: CASSLVGQENYGYTF. The DNA of the CDR3 is TGTGCCAGCAGCTTAGTCGGACAGGAGAACTATGGCTACACCTTC. Based on the CDR3 plus reference TRBV7-2 and TRBJ1-2, the full variable domain is GAGVSQSPSNKVTEKGKDVELRCDPISGHTALYWYRQSLGQGLEFLIYFQGNSAPDKSGLPSDRFSAERTGGSVSTLTIQRTQQEDSAVYLCASSLVGQENYGYTFGSGTRLTVV.

In its sample, this clonotype was seen many times. The chain has TRBV6-6 and TRBJ1-5, with 7 bases lining up with TRBD1. The CDR3 has 15 residues. With 4 bases clipped from V and 2 bases from J, the junction kept 5 bases outside the gene matches. Looked up from germline, CDR1 is MNHNY and CDR2 is SVGAGI (reference sequence). The CDR3 DNA reads as TGTGCCAGCAGTTTAGGGGGCGCGGGCAATCAGCCCCAGCATTTT. It codes for CASSLGGAGNQPQHF.

CDR3: CSAPGLAGGGYEQYF. The CDR3 DNA reads as TGCAGTGCCCCTGGACTAGCGGGAGGAGGGTACGAGCAGTACTTC. The rearrangement uses TRBV20-1 and TRBJ2-7; 14 bases are a match to TRBD2. V shed 6 bases and J 4 bases; nucleotides not matched to a gene: 8. The length of the CDR3 is 15 residues. Germline lookup yields CDR1 DFQATT and CDR2 SNEGSKA (reference sequence).